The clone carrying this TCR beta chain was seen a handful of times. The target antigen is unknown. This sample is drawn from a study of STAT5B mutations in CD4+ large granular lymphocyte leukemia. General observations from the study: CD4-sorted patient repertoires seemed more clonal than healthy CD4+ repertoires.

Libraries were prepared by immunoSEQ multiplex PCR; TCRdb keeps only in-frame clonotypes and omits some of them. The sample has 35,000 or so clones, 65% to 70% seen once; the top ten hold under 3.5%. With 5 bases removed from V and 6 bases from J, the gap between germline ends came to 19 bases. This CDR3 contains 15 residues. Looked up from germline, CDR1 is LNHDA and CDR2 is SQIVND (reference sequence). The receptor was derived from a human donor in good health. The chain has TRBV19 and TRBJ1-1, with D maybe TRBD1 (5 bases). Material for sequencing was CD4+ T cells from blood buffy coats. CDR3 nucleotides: TGTGCCAGTAGTTCACGGGGGGAGCCGTGGGCTGAAGCTTTCTTT. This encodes CASSSRGEPWAEAFF. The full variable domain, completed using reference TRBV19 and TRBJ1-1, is DGGITQSPKYLFRKEGQNVTLSCEQNLNHDAMYWYRQDPGQGLRLIYYSQIVNDFQKGDIAEGYSVSREKKESFPLTVTSAQKNPTAFYLCASSSRGEPWAEAFFGQGTRLTVV.